One and the same sample provided the 18 T cell receptor beta chains below, sequenced in a study of T cell responses to AZD1222 COVID-19 vaccine. Profiled with immunoSEQ multiplex PCR; TCRdb holds only in-frame clones, not every one. The data show about 270,000 clones, around 93% seen once. The source material was peripheral blood, sampled 28 days after the second AZD1222 dose. The receptors derive from an adult who received the AZD1222 COVID-19 vaccine.

This rearrangement joins TRBV5-6 to TRBJ2-1; tentatively, D is TRBD2 (7 bases). The CDR3 sequence is 13 residues long. Per germline, CDR1 SGHDT and CDR2 YYEEEE. Trimming stripped 4 bases from V and 9 bases from J, with 14 bases between. The CDR3 region has the DNA TGTGCCAGCAGCATGACAGGCGGGGGTGAGCAGTTCTTC. Amino acid sequence: CASSMTGGGEQFF.

The V gene is TRBV19, the J gene TRBJ1-1; 10 nucleotides align to TRBD1. Germline assignment: CDR1 LNHDA and CDR2 SQIVND (reference sequence). Trimming cost V 6 bases and J 11 bases; bases outside gene matches: 9. The length of the CDR3 is 13 residues. The CDR3 nucleotides are TGTGCCAGTAGCCCTGGGACAGGGGCATCGGCTTTCTTT. Translation: CASSPGTGASAFF.

V and J are TRBV5-4 and TRBJ2-3; TRBD2 matches at 8 bases. The V segment lost 0 bases and the J segment 2 bases; nucleotides outside the gene matches: 5. This CDR3 region has 16 residues. Looked up from germline, CDR1 is SGHNT and CDR2 is YYREEE (reference sequence). This chain's CDR3 is CASSLAGRGATDTQYF. CDR3 DNA: TGTGCCAGCAGCTTGGCCGGGCGGGGGGCCACAGATACGCAGTATTTT.

The V call is TRBV30, the J call TRBJ1-5; D possibly corresponds to TRBD1 (6 bases). The CDR3 totals 14 residues. Germline V lookup: CDR1 GTSNPN, CDR2 SVGIG (reference sequence). V lost 0 bases and J lost 6, with 12 bases in between. This CDR3 is CAWSVRGGGQPQHF. Written as DNA, the CDR3 is TGTGCCTGGAGTGTACGGGGAGGGGGTCAGCCCCAGCATTTT.

The rearrangement uses TRBV6-5 and TRBJ2-7; 9 bases are shared with TRBD2. CDR1 is MNHEY and CDR2 is SVGAGI in the germline V gene. This CDR3 has 14 residues. The trim removed 6 bases at V and 0 bases at J, leaving 3 bases unmatched. For the CDR3, the DNA is TGTGCCAGCAGGGCGGGGGGGTTCTCCTACGAGCAGTACTTC. Encoded protein: CASRAGGFSYEQYF.

The chain joins TRBV18 to TRBJ1-1; D is undetermined. The CDR3 is 14 residues long. Germline V gene sequence: CDR1 KGHSH, CDR2 LQKENI. Trimming removed 6 bases at V and 4 bases at J, with 15 bases between. The CDR3 nucleotides read TGTGCCAGCTCCCAAGGTATGGGCGGCACTGAAGCTTTCTTT. It codes for CASSQGMGGTEAFF.

The rearrangement joins TRBV7-6 to TRBJ2-7; possible D gene TRBD1, 6 bases. CDR3 size: 14 residues. Trimming removed 5 bases from V and 3 bases from J, with 14 bases in between. Germline assignment: CDR1 SGHVS and CDR2 FNYEAQ. The CDR3 here is CASSRGQSSYEQYF. The CDR3 DNA reads TGTGCCAGCAGCCGAGGACAGTCTAGCTACGAGCAGTACTTC.

The chain couples TRBV3-1 (or the pseudogene TRBV3-2) to TRBJ2-1; TRBD2 aligns across 7 bases. Looked up from germline, CDR1 is LGHDT and CDR2 is YNNKEL (reference sequence). The J segment lost 6 bases and the V segment lost 5 bases, leaving 7 bases of the junction unmatched. The CDR3 totals 14 residues. The CDR3 nucleotides are TGTGCCAGCAGCTACCGCACGGGGGGCAATGAGCAGTTCTTC. Residues: CASSYRTGGNEQFF.

The chain uses TRBV7-6 and TRBJ1-2, with D unclear. This CDR3 is built from 12 residues. Per the germline V gene, CDR1 is SGHVS and CDR2 is FNYEAQ. The germline V and J ends were trimmed by 5 bases and 2 bases, with 6 bases remaining between them. CDR3 sequence reads: CASSRGNYGYTF. In DNA form, the CDR3 reads TGTGCCAGCAGCCGCGGGAACTATGGCTACACCTTC.

The table lists this clone with a count of one. This chain joins TRBV19 and TRBJ1-5; 8 bases align to TRBD1. The germline V gene has CDR1 LNHDA and CDR2 SQIVND (reference sequence). CDR3 size: 16 residues. After removal of 7 bases from V and 9 bases from J, the junction contained 17 bases not matched to a gene. The CDR3 DNA sequence: TGTGCCAGTACCGTGGGACAGGAAGGAACCTTTAGGCCCCAGCATTTT. It specifies CASTVGQEGTFRPQHF. The entire variable domain, with the rest obtained from reference TRBV19 and TRBJ1-5, is as follows: DGGITQSPKYLFRKEGQNVTLSCEQNLNHDAMYWYRQDPGQGLRLIYYSQIVNDFQKGDIAEGYSVSREKKESFPLTVTSAQKNPTAFYLCASTVGQEGTFRPQHFGDGTRLSIL.

V is TRBV18 and J is TRBJ2-7, with TRBD1 matching over 7 bases. Germline CDR1 and CDR2: KGHSH and LQKENI. V dropped 5 bases and J dropped 6; count of bases not matched to a gene: 7. The CDR3 contains 13 residues. The DNA for the CDR3 is TGTGCCAGCTCAGAAGGACAGGAACGCGAGCAGTACTTC. This gives the protein CASSEGQEREQYF.

This clone is a singleton in its sample. The chain couples TRBV2 to TRBJ1-6; 7 nucleotides align to TRBD1. The V gene's germline CDR1 is SNHLY and CDR2 FYNNEI. Germline trimming cut 3 bases from V and 1 base from J; bases unmatched to any gene: 6. CDR3 length equals 17 residues. CDR3 nucleotides: TGTGCCAGCAGTGAGAGGGGGCGCGGGTCCTATAATTCACCCCTCCACTTT. This encodes CASSERGRGSYNSPLHF.

The V gene is TRBV5-1, the J gene TRBJ2-1, with TRBD2 identical over 8 bases. CDR1 is SGHRS, CDR2 YFSETQ, per germline. Germline trimming cut 4 bases from V and 7 bases from J; bases unmatched to any gene: 10. The CDR3 spans 15 residues. The CDR3: CASSPVPGLVNEQFF. The DNA of the CDR3 is TGCGCCAGCAGCCCTGTCCCGGGACTAGTGAATGAGCAGTTCTTC.

The rearrangement links TRBV5-1 to TRBJ2-7, with 9 bases that match TRBD1. The J segment lost 2 bases and the V segment lost 3 bases, leaving 6 bases of the junction unmatched. This CDR3 is built from 15 residues. Germline-derived CDR1 and CDR2 are SGHRS and YFSETQ. CDR3 protein: CASSSGGQGTYEQYF. CDR3 DNA: TGCGCCAGCAGCTCGGGGGGACAGGGTACCTACGAGCAGTACTTC.

The CDR3 coding sequence is TGTGCCAGCAGGGACGCGGTGGGGGGCGTCTATGGCTACACCTTC. This translates into CASRDAVGGVYGYTF. V gene TRBV6-5 combines with J gene TRBJ1-2; perhaps TRBD1 as D (6 bases). The CDR3 is made up of 15 amino acids. V was cut by 6 bases and J by 4 bases, with 18 bases left in between. The germline CDR1 and CDR2 sequences are MNHEY and SVGAGI.

This chain uses TRBV28 with TRBJ2-2; D possibly corresponds to TRBD1 (5 bases). V lost 3 bases to trimming and J lost 0 bases, with 8 bases between them. CDR1 and CDR2 from the germline V gene are MDHEN and SYDVKM. The CDR3 has 15 residues. The CDR3 loop is CASSFPRANTGELFF. In nucleotides, the CDR3 is TGTGCCAGCAGTTTCCCCAGGGCGAACACCGGGGAGCTGTTTTTT. Filled out from reference TRBV28 and TRBJ2-2, the complete variable domain reads DVKVTQSSRYLVKRTGEKVFLECVQDMDHENMFWYRQDPGLGLRLIYFSYDVKMKEKGDIPEGYSVSREKKERFSLILESASTNQTSMYLCASSFPRANTGELFFGEGSRLTVL.

CDR3 region: CARPTYEQYF. The DNA of the CDR3 is TGTGCCCGCCCTACCTACGAGCAGTACTTC. The chain carries TRBV12-1 and TRBJ2-7; the DNA was not compared with TRBD2, the D call given in the table. TRBV12-1 is a documented pseudogene. The CDR3 covers 10 residues.

This clone was found once. The CDR3 region is CASSIFPGISGANVLTF. CDR3 nucleotide sequence: TGCGCCAGCAGCATATTTCCAGGGATTTCTGGGGCCAACGTCCTGACTTTC. This chain links TRBV5-1 with TRBJ2-6, with D possibly TRBD1 on 5 matching bases. Deletions cut 4 bases from V and 1 base from J, with 15 bases between. CDR1 SGHRS and CDR2 YFSETQ come from the germline V gene. The CDR3 has 17 residues.